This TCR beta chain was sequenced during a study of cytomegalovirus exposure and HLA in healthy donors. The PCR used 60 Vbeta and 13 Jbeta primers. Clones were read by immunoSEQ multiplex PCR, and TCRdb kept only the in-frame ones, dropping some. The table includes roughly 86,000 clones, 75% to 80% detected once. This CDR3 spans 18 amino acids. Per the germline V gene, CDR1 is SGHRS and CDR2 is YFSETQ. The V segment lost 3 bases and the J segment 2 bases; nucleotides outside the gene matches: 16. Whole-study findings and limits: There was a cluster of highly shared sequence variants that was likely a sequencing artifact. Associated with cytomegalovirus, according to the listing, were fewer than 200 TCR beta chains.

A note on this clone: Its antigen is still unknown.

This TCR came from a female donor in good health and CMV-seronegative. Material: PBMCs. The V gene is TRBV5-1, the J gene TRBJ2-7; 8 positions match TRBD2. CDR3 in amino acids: CASSYYRPTSGLPYEQYF. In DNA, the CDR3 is TGCGCCAGCAGCTACTACCGGCCTACTAGCGGCTTACCCTACGAGCAGTACTTC.